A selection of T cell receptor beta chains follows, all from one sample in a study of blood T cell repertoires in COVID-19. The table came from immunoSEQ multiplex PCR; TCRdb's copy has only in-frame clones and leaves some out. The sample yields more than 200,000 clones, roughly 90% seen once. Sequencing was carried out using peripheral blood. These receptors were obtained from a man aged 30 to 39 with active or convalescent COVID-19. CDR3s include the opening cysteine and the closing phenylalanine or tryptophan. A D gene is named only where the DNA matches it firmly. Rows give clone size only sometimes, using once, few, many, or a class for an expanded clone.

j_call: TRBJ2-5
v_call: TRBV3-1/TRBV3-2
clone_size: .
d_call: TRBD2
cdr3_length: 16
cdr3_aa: CASSQEYSGGLETQYF
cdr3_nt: TGTGCCAGCAGCCAAGAATATAGCGGGGGGCTAGAGACCCAGTACTTC

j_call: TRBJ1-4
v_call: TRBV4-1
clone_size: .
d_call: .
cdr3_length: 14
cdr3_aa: CASSQDPGNEKLFF
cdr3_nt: TGCGCCAGCAGCCAAGACCCGGGGAATGAAAAACTGTTTTTT

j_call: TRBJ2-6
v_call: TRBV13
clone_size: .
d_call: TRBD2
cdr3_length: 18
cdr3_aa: CASSLGRGGLSGANVLTF
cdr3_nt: TGTGCCAGCAGCTTAGGTCGGGGGGGCCTCTCTGGGGCCAACGTCCTGACTTTC

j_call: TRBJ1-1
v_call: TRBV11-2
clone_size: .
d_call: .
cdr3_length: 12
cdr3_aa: CASTGVNTEAFF
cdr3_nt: TGTGCCAGCACGGGGGTGAACACTGAAGCTTTCTTT

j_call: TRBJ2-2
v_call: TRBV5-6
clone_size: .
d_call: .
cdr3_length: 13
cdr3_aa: CASSLGGTGELFF
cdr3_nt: TGTGCCAGCAGCTTAGGGGGTACCGGGGAGCTGTTTTTT

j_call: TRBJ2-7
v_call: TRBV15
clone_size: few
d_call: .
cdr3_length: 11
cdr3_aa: CATQRDKKWYF
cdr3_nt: TGTGCCACCCAGAGGGATAAAAAGTGGTACTTC

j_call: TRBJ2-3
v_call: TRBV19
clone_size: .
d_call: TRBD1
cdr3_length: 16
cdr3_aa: CASRDRGHYLTDTQYF
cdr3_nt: TGTGCCAGCCGGGACAGGGGGCATTATCTTACAGATACGCAGTATTTT

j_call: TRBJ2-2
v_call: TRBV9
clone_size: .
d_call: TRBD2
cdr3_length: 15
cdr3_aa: CASSVVGEGTGELFF
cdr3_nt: TGTGCCAGCAGCGTAGTGGGGGAGGGAACCGGGGAGCTGTTTTTT

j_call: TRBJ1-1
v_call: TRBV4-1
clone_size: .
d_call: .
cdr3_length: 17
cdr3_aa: CASSHSPGGLGDTEAFF
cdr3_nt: TGCGCCAGCAGCCACTCCCCGGGGGGTTTAGGGGACACTGAAGCTTTCTTT

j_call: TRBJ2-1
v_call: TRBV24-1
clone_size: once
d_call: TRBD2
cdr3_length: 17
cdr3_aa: CATSDSGGGSSYNEQFF
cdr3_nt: TGTGCCACCAGTGATTCTGGGGGGGGGAGCTCCTACAATGAGCAGTTCTTC

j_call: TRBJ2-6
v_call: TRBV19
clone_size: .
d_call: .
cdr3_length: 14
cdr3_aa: CASSTQSGANVLTF
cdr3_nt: TGTGCCAGTAGTACACAATCTGGGGCCAACGTCCTGACTTTC

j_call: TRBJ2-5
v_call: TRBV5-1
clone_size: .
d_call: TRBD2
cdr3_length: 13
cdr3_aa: CASSLATSGDQYF
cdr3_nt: TGCGCCAGCAGCTTGGCCACTAGCGGGGACCAGTACTTC

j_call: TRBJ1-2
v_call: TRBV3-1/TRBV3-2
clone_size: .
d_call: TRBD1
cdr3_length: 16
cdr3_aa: CASSQDSRGLGYGYTF
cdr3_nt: TGTGCCAGCAGCCAAGATAGCAGGGGGCTGGGGTATGGCTACACCTTC

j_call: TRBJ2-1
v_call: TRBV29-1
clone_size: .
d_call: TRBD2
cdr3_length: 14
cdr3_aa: CSVEASGRYNEQFF
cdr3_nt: TGCAGCGTTGAGGCTAGCGGCCGATACAATGAGCAGTTCTTC

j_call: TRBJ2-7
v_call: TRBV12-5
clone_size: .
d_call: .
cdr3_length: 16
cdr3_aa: CASGTYSGIRSYEQYF
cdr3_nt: TGTGCTAGTGGTACCTACTCCGGGATCCGCTCCTACGAGCAGTACTTC

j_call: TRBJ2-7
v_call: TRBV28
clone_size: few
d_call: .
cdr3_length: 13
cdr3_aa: CASSPPGVREQYF
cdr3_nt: TGTGCCAGCAGTCCCCCGGGGGTTCGCGAGCAGTACTTC

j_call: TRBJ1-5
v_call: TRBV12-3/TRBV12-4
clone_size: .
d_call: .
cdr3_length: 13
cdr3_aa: CASSRTGNQPQHF
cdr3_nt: TGTGCCAGCAGTCGGACAGGCAATCAGCCCCAGCATTTT

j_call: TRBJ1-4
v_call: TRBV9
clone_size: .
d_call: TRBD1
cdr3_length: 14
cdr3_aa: CASSAGTGREKLFF
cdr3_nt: TGTGCCAGCAGCGCCGGGACAGGGCGAGAAAAACTGTTTTTT

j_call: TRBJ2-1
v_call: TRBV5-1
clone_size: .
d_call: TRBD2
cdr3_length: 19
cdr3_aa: CASSFTGSGLAGGLNEQFF
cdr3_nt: TGCGCCAGCAGCTTTACAGGGTCTGGACTAGCGGGGGGACTCAATGAGCAGTTCTTC

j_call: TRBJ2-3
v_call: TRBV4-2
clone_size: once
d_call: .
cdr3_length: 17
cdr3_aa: CASSQYMGGDSTDTQYF
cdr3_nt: TGTGCCAGCAGCCAATACATGGGGGGAGACTCCACAGATACGCAGTATTTT

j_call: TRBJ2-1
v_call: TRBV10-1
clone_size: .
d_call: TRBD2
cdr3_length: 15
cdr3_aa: CASSAGTSGANEQFF
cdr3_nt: TGCGCCAGCAGTGCCGGGACTAGCGGGGCCAATGAGCAGTTCTTC

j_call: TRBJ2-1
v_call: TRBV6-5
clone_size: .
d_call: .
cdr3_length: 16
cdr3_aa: CASSYGTANLYNEQFF
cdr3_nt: TGTGCCAGCAGTTATGGTACAGCCAACCTATACAATGAGCAGTTCTTC

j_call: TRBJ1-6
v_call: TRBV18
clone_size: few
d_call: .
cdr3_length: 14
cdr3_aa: CASSPRGEDSPLHF
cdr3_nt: TGTGCCAGCTCACCCAGGGGTGAGGATTCACCCCTCCACTTT

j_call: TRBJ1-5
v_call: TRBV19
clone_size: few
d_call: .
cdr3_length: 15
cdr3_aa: CASSPGYGGNQPQHF
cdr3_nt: TGTGCCAGTAGCCCAGGATACGGGGGAAATCAGCCCCAGCATTTT

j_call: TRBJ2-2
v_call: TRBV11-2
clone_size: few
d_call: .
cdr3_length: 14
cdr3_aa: CAAEGASNTGELFF
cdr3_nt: TGTGCCGCGGAGGGGGCTTCGAACACCGGGGAGCTGTTTTTT

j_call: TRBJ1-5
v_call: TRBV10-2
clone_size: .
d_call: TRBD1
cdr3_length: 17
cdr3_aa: CASSGTGKGGSNQPQHF
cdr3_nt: TGCGCCAGCTCTGGGACAGGCAAGGGCGGCAGCAATCAGCCCCAGCATTTT

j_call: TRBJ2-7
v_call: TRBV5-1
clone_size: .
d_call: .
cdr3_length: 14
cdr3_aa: CASSQQTGTYEQYF
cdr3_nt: TGCGCCAGCAGCCAACAGACAGGAACCTACGAGCAGTACTTC

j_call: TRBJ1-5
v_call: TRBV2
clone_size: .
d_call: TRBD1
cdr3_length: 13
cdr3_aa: CASSEHRGEPQHF
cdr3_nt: TGTGCCAGCAGCGAACACAGGGGGGAGCCCCAGCATTTT

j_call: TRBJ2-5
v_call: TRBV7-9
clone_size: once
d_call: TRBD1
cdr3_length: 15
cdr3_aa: CASSSPRDRVETQYF
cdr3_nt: TGTGCCAGCAGCTCCCCCCGCGACAGGGTGGAGACCCAGTACTTC

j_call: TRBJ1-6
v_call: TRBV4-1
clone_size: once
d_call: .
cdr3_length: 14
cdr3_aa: CASSQSSVLPPLHF
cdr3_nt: TGCGCCAGCAGCCAATCCTCGGTGTTGCCACCCCTCCACTTT

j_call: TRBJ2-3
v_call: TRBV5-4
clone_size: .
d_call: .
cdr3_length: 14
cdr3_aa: CASSLAIQKDTQYF
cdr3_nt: TGTGCCAGCAGCTTGGCCATCCAGAAGGATACGCAGTATTTT

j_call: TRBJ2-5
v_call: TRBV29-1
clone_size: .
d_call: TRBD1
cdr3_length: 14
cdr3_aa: CSVTPQGSQETQYF
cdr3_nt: TGCAGCGTTACACCACAGGGGTCCCAAGAGACCCAGTACTTC

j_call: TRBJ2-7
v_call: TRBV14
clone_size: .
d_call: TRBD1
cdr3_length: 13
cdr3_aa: CASSRTGRYEQYF
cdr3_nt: TGTGCCAGCAGCCGGACAGGGAGATACGAGCAGTACTTC

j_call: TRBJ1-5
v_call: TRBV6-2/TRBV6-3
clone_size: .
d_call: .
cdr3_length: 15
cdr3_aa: CASSQAGYSNQPQHF
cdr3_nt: TGTGCCAGCAGTCAGGCGGGGTATAGCAATCAGCCCCAGCATTTT

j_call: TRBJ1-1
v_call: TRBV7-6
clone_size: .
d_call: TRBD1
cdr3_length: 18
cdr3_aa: CASSLGTVRQGRFTEAFF
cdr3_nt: TGTGCCAGCAGCTTAGGGACCGTAAGACAGGGAAGGTTCACTGAAGCTTTCTTT

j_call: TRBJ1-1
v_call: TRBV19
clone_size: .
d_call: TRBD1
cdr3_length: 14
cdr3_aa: CASKETRGDTEAFF
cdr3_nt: TGTGCCAGCAAAGAAACCAGGGGGGACACTGAAGCTTTCTTT

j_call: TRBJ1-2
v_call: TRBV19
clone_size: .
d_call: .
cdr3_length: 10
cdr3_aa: CATRRQGYTF
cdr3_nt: TGTGCCACCCGGAGGCAAGGCTACACCTTC

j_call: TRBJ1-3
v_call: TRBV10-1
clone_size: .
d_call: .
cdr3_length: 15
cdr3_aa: CASSAGVSSGNTIYF
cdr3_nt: TGCGCCAGCAGTGCAGGGGTCTCATCTGGAAACACCATATATTTT

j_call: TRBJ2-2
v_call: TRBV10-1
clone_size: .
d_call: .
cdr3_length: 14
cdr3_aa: CASNRDISSGELFF
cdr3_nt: TGCGCCAGCAATCGGGACATTTCGTCCGGGGAGCTGTTTTTT

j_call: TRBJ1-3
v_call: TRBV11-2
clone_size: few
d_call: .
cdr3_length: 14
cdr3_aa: CASSRQRSGNTIYF
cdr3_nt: TGTGCCAGCAGCAGACAGCGCTCTGGAAACACCATATATTTT

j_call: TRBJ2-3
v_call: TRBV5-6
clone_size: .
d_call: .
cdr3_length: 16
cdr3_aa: CASSPQLRSTTDTQYF
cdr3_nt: TGTGCCAGCAGCCCACAACTAAGATCAACCACAGATACGCAGTATTTT

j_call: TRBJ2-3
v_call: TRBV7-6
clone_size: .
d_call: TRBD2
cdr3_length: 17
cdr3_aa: CASSSLAGGFGTDTQYF
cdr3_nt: TGTGCCAGCAGCTCCTTAGCGGGGGGCTTCGGAACAGATACGCAGTATTTT

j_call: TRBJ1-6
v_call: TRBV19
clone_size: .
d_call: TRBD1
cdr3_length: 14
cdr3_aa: CASNVGDSDSPLHF
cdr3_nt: TGTGCCAGTAATGTTGGGGACAGTGATTCACCCCTCCACTTT

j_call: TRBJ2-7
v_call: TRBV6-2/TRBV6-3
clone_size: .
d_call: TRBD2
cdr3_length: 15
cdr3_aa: CASSSSGGSSYEQYF
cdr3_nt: TGTGCCAGCAGTTCTAGCGGGGGAAGCTCCTACGAGCAGTACTTC

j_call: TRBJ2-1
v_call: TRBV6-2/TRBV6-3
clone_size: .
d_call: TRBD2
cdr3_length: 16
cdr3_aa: CASSPDSGDLGNEQFF
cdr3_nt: TGTGCCAGCAGTCCGGATAGCGGGGATCTAGGGAATGAGCAGTTCTTC

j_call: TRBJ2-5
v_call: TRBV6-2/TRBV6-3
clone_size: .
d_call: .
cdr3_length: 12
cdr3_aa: CASSYSSETQYF
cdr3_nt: TGTGCCAGCAGTTACTCGAGCGAGACCCAGTACTTC

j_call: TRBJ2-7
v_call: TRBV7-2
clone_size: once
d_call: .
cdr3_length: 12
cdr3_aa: CASSPDRYEQYF
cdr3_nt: TGTGCCAGCAGCCCCGACAGATACGAGCAGTACTTC

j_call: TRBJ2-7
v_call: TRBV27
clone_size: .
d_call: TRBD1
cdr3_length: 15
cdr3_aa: CASSRRTGLTYEQYF
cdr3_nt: TGTGCCAGCAGTAGACGGACAGGGCTGACCTACGAGCAGTACTTC

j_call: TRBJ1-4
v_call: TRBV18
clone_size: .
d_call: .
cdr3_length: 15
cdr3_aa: CASSRIGGAWEKLFF
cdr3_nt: TGTGCCAGCTCACGGATAGGGGGGGCTTGGGAAAAACTGTTTTTT

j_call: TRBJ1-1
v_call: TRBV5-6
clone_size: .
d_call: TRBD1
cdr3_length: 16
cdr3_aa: CASSPDRGLWGTEAFF
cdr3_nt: TGTGCCAGCAGCCCGGACAGGGGTCTTTGGGGGACTGAAGCTTTCTTT

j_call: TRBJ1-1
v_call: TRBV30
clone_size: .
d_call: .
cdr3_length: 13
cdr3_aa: CAWSVYMNTEAFF
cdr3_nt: TGTGCCTGGAGTGTATATATGAACACTGAAGCTTTCTTT

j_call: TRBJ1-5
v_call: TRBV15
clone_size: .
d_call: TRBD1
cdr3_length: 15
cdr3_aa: CATSGGQERHQPQHF
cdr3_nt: TGTGCCACCAGCGGGGGACAGGAGAGACATCAGCCCCAGCATTTT

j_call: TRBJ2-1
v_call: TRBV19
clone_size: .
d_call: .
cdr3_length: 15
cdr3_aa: CASRQAGDNYNEQFF
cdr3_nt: TGTGCCAGTAGACAGGCCGGGGACAACTACAATGAGCAGTTCTTC

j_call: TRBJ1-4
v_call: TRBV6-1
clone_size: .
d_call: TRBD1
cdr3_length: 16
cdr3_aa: CASSANRGQSNEKLFF
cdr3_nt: TGTGCCAGCAGTGCGAACAGGGGGCAGTCTAATGAAAAACTGTTTTTT

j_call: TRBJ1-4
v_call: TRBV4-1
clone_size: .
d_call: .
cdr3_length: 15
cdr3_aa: CASSQIVAANEKLFF
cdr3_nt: TGCGCCAGCAGCCAGATCGTTGCAGCTAATGAAAAACTGTTTTTT

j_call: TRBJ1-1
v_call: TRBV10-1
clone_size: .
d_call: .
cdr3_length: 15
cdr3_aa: CASSESKVGSSEAFF
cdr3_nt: TGCGCCAGCAGTGAGTCGAAGGTTGGGAGTTCTGAAGCTTTCTTT

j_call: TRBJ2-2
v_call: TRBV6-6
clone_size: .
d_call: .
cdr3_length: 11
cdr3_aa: CASSMGAELFF
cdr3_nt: TGTGCCAGCAGTATGGGGGCGGAGCTGTTTTTT

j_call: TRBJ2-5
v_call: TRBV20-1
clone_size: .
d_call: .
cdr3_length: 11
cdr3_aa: CSARDRNSQYF
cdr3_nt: TGCAGTGCTAGAGACAGGAATTCCCAGTACTTC

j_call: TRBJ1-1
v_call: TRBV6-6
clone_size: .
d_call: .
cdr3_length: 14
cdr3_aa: CASSSTGRNTEAFF
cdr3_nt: TGTGCCAGCAGTTCCACCGGGAGGAACACTGAAGCTTTCTTT

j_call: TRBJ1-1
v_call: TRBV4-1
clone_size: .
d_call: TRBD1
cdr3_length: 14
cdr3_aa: CASSQESRTGGAFF
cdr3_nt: TGCGCCAGCAGCCAAGAATCCCGGACAGGGGGAGCTTTCTTT